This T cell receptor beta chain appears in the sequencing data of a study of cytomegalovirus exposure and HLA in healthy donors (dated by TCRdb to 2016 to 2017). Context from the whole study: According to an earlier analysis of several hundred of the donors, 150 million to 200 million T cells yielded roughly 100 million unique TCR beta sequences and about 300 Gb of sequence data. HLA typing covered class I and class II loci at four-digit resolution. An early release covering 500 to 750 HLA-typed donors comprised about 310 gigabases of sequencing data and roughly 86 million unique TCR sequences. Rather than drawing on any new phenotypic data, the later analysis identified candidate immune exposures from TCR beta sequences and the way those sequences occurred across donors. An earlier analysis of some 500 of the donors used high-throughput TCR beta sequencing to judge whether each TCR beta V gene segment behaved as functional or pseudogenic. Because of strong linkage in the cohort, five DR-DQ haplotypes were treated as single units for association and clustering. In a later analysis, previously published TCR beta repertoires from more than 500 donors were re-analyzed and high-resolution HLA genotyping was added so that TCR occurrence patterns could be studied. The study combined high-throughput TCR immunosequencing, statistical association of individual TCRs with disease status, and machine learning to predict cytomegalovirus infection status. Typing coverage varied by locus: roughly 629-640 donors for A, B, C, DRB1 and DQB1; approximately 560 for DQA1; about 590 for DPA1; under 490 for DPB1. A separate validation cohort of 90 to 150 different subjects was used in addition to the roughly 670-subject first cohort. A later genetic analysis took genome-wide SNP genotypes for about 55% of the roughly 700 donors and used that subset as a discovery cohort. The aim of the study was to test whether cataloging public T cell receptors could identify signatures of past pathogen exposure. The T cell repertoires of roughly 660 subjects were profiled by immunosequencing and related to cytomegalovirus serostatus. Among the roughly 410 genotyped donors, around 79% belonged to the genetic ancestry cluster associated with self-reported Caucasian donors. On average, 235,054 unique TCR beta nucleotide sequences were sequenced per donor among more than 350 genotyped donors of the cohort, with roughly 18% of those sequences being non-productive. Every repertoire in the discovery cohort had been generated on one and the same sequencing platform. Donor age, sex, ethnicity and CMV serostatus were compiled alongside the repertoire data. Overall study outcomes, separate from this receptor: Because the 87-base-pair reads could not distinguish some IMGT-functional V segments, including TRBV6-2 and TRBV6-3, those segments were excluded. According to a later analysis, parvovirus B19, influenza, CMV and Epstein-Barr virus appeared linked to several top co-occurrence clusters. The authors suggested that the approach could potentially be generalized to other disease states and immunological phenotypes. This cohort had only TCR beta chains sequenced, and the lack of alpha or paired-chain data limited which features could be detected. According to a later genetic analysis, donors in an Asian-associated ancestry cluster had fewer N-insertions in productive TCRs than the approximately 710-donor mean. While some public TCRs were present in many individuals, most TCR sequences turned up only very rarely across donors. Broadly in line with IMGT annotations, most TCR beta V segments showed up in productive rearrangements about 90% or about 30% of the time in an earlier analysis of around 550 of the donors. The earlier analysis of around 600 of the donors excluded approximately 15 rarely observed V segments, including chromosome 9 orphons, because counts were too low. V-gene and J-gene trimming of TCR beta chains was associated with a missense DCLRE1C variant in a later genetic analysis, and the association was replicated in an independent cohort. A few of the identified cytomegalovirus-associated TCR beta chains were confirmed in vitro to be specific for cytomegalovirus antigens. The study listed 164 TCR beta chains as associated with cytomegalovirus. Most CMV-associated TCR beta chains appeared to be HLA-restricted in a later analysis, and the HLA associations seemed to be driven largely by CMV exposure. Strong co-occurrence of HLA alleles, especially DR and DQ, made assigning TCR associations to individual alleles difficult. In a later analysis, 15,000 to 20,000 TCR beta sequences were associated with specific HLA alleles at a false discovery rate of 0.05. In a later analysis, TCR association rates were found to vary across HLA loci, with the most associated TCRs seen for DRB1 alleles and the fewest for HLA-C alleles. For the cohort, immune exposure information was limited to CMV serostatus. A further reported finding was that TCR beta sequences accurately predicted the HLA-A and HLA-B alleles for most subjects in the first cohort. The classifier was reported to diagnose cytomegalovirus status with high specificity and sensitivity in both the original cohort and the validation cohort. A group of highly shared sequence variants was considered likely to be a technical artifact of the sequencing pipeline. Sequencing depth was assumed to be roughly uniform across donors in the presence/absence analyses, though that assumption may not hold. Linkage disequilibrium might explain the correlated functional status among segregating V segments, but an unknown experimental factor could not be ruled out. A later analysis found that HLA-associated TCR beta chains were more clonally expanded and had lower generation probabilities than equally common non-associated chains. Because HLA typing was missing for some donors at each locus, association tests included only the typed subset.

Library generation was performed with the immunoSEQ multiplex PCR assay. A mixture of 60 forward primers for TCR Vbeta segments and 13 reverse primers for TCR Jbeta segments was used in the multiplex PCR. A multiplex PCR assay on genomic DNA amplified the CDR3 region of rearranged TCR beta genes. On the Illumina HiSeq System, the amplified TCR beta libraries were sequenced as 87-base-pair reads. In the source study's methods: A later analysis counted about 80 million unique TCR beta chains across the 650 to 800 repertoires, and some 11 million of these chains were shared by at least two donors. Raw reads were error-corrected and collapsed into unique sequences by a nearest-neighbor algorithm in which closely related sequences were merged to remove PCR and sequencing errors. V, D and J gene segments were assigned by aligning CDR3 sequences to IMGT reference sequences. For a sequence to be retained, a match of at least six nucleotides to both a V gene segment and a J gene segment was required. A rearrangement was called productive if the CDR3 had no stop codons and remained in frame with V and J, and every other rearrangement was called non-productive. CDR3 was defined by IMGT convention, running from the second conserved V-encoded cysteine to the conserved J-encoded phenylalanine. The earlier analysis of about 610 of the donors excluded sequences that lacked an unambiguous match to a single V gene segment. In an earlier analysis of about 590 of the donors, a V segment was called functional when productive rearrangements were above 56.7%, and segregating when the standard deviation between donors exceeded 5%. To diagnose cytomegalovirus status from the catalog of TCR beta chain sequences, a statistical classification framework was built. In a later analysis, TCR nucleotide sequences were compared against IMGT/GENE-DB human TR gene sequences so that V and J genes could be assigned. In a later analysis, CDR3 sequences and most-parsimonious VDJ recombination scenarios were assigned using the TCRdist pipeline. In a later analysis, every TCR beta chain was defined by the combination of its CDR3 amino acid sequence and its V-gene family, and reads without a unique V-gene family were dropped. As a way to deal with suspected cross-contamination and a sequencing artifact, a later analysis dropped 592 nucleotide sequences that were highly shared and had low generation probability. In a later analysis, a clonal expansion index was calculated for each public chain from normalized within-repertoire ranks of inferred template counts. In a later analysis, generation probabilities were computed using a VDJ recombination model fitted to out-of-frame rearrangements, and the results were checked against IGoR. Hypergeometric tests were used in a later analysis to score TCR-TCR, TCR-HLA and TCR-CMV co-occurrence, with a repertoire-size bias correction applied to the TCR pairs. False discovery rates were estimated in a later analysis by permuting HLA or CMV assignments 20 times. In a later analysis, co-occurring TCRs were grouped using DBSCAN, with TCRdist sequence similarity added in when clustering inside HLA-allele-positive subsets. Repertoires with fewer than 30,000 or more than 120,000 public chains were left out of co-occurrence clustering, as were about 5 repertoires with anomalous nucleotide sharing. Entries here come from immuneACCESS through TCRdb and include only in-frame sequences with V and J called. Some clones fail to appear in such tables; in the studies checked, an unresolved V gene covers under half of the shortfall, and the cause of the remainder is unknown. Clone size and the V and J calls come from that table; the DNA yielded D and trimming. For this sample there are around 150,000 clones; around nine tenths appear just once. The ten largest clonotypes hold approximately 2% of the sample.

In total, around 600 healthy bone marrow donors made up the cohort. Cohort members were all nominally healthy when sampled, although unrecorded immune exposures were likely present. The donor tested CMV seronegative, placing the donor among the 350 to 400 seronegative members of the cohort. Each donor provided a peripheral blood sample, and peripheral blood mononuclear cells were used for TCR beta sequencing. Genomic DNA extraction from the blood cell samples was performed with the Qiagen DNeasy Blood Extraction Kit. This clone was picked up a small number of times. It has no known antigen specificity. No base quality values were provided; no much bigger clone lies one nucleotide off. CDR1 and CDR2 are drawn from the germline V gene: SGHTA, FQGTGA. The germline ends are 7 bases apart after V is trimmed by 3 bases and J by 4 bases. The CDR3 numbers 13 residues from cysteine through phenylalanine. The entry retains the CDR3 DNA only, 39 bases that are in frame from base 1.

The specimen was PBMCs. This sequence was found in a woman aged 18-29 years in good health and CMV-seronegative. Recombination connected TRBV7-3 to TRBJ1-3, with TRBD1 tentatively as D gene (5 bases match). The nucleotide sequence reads TGTGCCAGCAGCTTGGGGGGGGGAAACACCATATATTTT. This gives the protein CASSLGGGNTIYF.